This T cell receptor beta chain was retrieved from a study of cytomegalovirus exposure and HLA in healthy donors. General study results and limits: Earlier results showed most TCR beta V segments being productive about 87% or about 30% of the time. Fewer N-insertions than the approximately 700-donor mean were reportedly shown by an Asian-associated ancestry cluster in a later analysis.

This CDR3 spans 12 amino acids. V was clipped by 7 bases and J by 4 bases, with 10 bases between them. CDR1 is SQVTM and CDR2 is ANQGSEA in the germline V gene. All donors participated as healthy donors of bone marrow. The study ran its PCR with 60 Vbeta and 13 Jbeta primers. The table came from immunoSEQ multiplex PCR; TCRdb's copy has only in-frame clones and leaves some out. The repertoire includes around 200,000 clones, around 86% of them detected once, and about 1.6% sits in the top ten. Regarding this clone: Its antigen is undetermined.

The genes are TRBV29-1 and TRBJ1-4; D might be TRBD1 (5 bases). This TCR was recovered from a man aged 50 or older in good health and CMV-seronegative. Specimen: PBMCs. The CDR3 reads CSGGGYNEKLFF. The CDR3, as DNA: TGCAGCGGGGGGGGTTATAATGAAAAACTGTTTTTT.